This TCR beta chain appears in the sequencing data of a study of blood T cell repertoires in COVID-19. This clone occurred once. Living in about 25 US areas, the participants were between roughly 18 and 95 years of age. Exposed volunteers were people who met a COVID-19 case within 2 weeks before study entry. Some clones are missing from TCRdb's copy, which holds only in-frame ones; the method was immunoSEQ multiplex PCR. Of 320,000 or so clones listed, approximately 81% are singletons. Sample: PBMCs or T cells enriched from blood (not recorded which). This TCR derives from a woman aged 30 to 39 who had been exposed to COVID-19.

In DNA, the CDR3 is TGTGCCAGCAGTTTCGCGGTGAATTCACCCCTCCACTTT. It is translated as CASSFAVNSPLHF. The chain recombines TRBV12-3 or TRBV12-4 with TRBJ1-6; no reliable D call. Trimming left V 3 bases short and J 7 bases short, with 7 bases between. The CDR3 is 13 amino acids.